This T cell receptor beta chain is drawn from a study of response to subunit inactivated influenza vaccine. Study-level results: Each seasonal flu vaccination may recruit only limited new T cells, authors suggested.

Details on this clonotype: Its target is unknown.

One entry per CDR3 protein results from TCRdb running MiXCR on the RT-PCR reads. The repertoire has a few hundred thousand distinct CDR3 sequences, about a fifth of them found once; the top ten carry roughly 10%. Deletions cut 6 bases from V and 5 bases from J, with 10 bases between. This CDR3 contains 13 residues. The germline V gene encodes CDR1 MRHNA and CDR2 SNTAGT. The clonotype was recovered from a man between 50 and 75 years old who received an inactivated influenza vaccine. The chain is built from TRBV6-4 and TRBJ2-2, with D hard to call. The source material was PBMCs from blood, sampled 21 months after vaccination. In nucleotides, the CDR3 is TGTGCCAGCAGAAGGGAATCGACCGGGGAGCTGTTTTTT. This sequence encodes CASRRESTGELFF.